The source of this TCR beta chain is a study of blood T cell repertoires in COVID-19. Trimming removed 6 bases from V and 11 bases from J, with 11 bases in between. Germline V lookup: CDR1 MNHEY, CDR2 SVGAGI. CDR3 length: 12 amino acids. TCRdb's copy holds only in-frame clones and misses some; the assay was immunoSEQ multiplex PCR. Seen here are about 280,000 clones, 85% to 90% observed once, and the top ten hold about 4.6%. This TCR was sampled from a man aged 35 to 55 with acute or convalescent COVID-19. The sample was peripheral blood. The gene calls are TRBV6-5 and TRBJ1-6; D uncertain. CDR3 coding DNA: TGTGCCAGCAGACAGACCGGCCCACCCCTCCACTTT. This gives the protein CASRQTGPPLHF.